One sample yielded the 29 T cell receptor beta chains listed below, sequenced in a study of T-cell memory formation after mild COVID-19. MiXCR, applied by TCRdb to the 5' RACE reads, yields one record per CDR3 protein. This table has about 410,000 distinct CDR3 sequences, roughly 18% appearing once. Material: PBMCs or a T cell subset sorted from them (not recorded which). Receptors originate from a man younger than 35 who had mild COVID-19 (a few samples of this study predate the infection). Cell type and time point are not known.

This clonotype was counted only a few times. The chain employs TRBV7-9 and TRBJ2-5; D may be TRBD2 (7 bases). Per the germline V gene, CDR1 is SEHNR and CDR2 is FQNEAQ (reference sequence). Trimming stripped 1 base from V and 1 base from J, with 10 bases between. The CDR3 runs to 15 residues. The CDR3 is CASSLDRGGQETQYF. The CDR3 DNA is TGTGCCAGCAGCTTAGATAGGGGGGGCCAAGAGACCCAGTACTTC.

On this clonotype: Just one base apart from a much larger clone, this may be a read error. The CDR3 sequence: CSAWTTRNEKLFF. CDR3 bases: TGCAGTGCTTGGACGACACGGAATGAAAAACTGTTTTTT. The chain couples TRBV20-1 to TRBJ1-4, with D hard to call. This CDR3 region has 13 residues. The V gene's germline CDR1 is DFQATT and CDR2 SNEGSKA (reference sequence). V dropped 5 bases and J dropped 5 bases, with 12 bases sitting between them.

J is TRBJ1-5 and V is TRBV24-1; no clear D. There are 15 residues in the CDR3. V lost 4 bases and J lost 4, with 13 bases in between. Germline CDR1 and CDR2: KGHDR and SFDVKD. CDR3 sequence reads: CATSDDRVGNQPQHF. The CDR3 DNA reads TGTGCCACCAGTGACGACCGAGTGGGAAATCAGCCCCAGCATTTT.

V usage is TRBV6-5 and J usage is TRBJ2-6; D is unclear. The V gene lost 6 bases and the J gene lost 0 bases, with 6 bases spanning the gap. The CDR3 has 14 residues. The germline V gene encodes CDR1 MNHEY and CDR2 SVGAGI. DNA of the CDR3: TGTGCCAGCAGCAGATACTCTGGGGCCAACGTCCTGACTTTC. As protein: CASSRYSGANVLTF.

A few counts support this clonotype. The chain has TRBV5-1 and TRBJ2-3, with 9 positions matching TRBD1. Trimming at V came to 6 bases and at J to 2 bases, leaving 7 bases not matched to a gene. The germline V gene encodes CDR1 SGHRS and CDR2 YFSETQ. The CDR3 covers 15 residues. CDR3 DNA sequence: TGCGCCAGCACCGACAGGGGGTATATCACAGATACGCAGTATTTT. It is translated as CASTDRGYITDTQYF.

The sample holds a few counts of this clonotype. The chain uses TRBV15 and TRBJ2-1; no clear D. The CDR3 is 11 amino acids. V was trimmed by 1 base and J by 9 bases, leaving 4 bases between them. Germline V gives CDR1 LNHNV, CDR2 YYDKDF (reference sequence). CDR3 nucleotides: TGTGCCACCAGCAGAGTTGGTGAGCAGTTCTTC. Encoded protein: CATSRVGEQFF.

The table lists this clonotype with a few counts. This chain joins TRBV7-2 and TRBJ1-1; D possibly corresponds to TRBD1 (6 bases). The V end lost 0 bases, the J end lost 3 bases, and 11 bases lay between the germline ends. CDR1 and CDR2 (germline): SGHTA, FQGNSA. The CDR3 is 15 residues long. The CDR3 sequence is CASSLAGGGDTEAFF. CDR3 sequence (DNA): TGTGCCAGCAGCTTAGCCGGAGGGGGAGACACTGAAGCTTTCTTT.

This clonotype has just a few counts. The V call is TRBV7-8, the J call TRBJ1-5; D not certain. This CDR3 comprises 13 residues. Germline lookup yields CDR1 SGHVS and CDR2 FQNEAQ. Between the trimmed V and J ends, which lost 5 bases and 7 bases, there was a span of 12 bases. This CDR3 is CASSEASTQPQHF. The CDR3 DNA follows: TGTGCCAGCAGCGAGGCCAGTACCCAGCCCCAGCATTTT.

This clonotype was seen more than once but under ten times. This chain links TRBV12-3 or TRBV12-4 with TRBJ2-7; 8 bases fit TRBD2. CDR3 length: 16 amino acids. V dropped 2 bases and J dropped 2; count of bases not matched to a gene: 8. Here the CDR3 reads CASSLRGRRGAYEQYF. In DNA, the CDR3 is TGTGCCAGCAGTTTAAGAGGAAGGCGGGGGGCCTACGAGCAGTACTTC.

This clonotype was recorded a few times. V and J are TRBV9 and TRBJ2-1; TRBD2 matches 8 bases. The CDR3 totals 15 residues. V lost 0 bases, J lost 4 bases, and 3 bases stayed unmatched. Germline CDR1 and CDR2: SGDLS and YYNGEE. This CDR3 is CASSVGAGAYNEQFF. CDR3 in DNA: TGTGCCAGCAGCGTAGGAGCGGGGGCATACAATGAGCAGTTCTTC.

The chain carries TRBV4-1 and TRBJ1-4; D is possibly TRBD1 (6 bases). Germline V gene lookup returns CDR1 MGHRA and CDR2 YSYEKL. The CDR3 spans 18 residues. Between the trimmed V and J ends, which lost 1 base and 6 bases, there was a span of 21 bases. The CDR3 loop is CASSQVDIPGGEDEKLFF. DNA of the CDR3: TGCGCCAGCAGCCAAGTCGATATTCCGGGGGGCGAGGATGAAAAACTGTTTTTT.

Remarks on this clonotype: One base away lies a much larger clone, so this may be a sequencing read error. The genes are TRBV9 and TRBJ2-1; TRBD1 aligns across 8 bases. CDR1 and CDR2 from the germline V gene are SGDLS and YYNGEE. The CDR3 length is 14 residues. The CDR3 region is CASSTRDRWTRKLF. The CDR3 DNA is TGTGCCAGCAGCACCCGGGACAGGTGGACTCGTAAGCTCTTC.

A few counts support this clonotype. The CDR3 region has the DNA TGTGCCAGCAGCGCGACTTGGGACACCGGGGAGCTGTTTTTT. It is translated as CASSATWDTGELFF. The gene calls are TRBV12-3 or TRBV12-4 and TRBJ2-2; D is undetermined. The V end was cut by 6 bases, the J end by 3 bases, with 11 bases between. The length of the CDR3 is 14 residues.

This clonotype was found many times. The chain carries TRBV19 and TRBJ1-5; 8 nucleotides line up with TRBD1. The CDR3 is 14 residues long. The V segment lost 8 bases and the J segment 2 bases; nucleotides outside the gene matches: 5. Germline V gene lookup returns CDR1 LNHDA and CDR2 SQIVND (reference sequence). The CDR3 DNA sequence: TGTGCCAGTTCGTCACAGGGGGGCAATCAGCCCCAGCATTTT. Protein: CASSSQGGNQPQHF.

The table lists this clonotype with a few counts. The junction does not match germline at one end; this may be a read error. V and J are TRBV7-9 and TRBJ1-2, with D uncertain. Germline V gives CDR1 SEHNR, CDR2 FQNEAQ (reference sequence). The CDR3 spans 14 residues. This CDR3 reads CASSLGAPKYGYTF. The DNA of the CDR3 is TGTGCCAGCAGCTTAGGAGCTCCTAAGTATGGCTACACCTTC.

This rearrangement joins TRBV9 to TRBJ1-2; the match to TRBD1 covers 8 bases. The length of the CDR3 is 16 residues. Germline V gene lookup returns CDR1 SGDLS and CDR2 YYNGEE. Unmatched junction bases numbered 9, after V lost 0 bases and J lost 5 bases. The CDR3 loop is CASSVVGGTGVYGYTF. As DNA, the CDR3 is TGTGCCAGCAGCGTAGTAGGGGGGACAGGAGTTTATGGCTACACCTTC.

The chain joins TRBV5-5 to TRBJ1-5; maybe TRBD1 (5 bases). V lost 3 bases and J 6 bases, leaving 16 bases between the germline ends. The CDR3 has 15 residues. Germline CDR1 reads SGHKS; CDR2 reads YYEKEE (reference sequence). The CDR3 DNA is TGTGCCAGCAGCTGGGGTGGAGGGGAACGTCAGCCCCAGCATTTT. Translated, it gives CASSWGGGERQPQHF.

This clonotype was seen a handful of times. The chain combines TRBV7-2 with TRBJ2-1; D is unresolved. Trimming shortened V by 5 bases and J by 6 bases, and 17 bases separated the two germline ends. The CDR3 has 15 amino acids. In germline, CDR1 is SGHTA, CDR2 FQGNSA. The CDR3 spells CASSTATLDGNEQFF. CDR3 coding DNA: TGTGCCAGCAGCACCGCTACGCTAGATGGCAATGAGCAGTTCTTC.

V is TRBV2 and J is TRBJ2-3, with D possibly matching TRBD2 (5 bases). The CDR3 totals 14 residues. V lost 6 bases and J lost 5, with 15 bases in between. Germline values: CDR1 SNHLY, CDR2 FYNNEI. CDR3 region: CASSLVAPGDTQYF. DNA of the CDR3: TGTGCCAGCAGCTTGGTAGCGCCGGGAGATACGCAGTATTTT. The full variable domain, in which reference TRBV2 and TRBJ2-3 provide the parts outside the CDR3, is EPEVTQTPSHQVTQMGQEVILRCVPISNHLYFYWYRQILGQKVEFLVSFYNNEISEKSEIFDDQFSVERPDGSNFTLKIRSTKLEDSAMYFCASSLVAPGDTQYFGPGTRLTVL.

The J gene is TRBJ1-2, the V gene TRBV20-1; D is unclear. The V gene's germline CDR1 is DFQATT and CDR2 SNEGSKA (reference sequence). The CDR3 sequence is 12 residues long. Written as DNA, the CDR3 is TGCAGGGGAGTAGGAGCTAACTATGGCTACACCTTC. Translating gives CRGVGANYGYTF.

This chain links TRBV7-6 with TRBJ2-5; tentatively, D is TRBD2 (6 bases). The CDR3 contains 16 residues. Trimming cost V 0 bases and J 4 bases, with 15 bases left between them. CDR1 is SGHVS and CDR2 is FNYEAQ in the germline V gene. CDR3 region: CASSLAGRLVSETQYF. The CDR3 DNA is TGTGCCAGCAGCTTAGCGGGAAGACTAGTCTCAGAGACCCAGTACTTC.

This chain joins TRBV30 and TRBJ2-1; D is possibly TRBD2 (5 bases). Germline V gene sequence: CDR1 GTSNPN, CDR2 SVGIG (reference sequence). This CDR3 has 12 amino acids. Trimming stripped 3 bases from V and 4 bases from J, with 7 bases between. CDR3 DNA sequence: TGTGCCTGGAGCCCGGGATACAATGAGCAGTTCTTC. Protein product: CAWSPGYNEQFF. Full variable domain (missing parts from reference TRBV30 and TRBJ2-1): SQTIHQWPATLVQPVGSPLSLECTVEGTSNPNLYWYRQAAGRGLQLLFYSVGIGQISSEVPQNLSASRPQDRQFILSSKKLLLSDSGFYLCAWSPGYNEQFFGPGTRLTVL.

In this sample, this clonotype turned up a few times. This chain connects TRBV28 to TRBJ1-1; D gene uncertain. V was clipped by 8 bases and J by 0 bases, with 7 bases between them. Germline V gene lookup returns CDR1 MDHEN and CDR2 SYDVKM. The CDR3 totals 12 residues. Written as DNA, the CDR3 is TGTGCCAGCGGAGATATGAACACTGAAGCTTTCTTT. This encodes CASGDMNTEAFF.

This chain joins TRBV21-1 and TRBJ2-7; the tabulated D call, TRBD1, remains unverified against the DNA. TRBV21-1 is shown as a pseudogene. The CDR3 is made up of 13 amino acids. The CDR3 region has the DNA TGTGCCAGCCCTATGACAGGGGACAACGAGCAGTACGTC. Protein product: CASPMTGDNEQYV.

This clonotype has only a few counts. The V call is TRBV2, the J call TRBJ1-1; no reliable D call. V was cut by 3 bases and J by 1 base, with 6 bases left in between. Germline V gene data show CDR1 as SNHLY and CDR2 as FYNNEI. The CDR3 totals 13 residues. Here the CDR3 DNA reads TGTGCCAGCAGTGATCATGAGAACACTGAAGCTTTCTTT. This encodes CASSDHENTEAFF.

Written as DNA, the CDR3 is TGTGCCAGCAGTTTTCCGTTACAGGGTATTGAAAAACTGTTTTTT. Protein sequence: CASSFPLQGIEKLFF. This sequence joins TRBV12-3 or TRBV12-4 and TRBJ1-4; TRBD1 might be the D (6 bases). The CDR3 spans 15 residues. V gave up 3 bases and J gave up 7 bases, with 15 bases separating them.

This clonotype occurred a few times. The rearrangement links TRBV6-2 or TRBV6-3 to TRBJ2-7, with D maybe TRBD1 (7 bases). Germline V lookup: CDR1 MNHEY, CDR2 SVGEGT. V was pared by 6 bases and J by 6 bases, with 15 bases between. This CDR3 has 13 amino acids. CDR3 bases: TGTGCCAGCAGCCGCGGGACAGTCTCCGAGCAGTACGTC. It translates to CASSRGTVSEQYV.

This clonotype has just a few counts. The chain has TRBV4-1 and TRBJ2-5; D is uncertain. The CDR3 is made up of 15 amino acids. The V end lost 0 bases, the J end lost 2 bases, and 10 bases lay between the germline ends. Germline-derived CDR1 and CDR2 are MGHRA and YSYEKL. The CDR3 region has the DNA TGCGCCAGCAGCCAAGATCCGGGCGCTCAAGAGACCCAGTACTTC. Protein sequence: CASSQDPGAQETQYF.

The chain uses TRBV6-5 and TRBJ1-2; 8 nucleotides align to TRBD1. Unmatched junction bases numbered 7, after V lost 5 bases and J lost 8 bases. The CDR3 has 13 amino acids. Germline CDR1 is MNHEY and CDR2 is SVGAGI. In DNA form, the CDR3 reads TGTGCCAGCAGTGAATACGACAGGGGCGGCTACACCTTC. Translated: CASSEYDRGGYTF.